The next 11 T cell receptor beta chains were all read from a single sample in a study of blood T cell repertoires in COVID-19. The repertoire was sequenced with immunoSEQ multiplex PCR; TCRdb's copy has only in-frame clones and lacks some. This sample has around 180,000 clones, with roughly four fifths found just once. Sequencing was carried out using peripheral blood. The receptors were gathered from a woman in her thirties with acute or convalescent COVID-19.

This clone was recorded a few times. This chain joins TRBV3-1 (or the pseudogene TRBV3-2) and TRBJ1-2; no clear D. This CDR3 region has 13 residues. V was pared by 4 bases and J by 4 bases, with 10 bases between. Germline-derived CDR1 and CDR2 are LGHDT and YNNKEL (reference sequence). The CDR3 DNA is TGTGCCAGCAGCCGAGGTGTAAGCTATGGCTACACCTTC. This codes for CASSRGVSYGYTF.

The chain employs TRBV10-2 and TRBJ2-7; weak D call: TRBD1 (6 bases). CDR1 is WSHSY and CDR2 is SAAADI in the germline V gene. The CDR3 runs to 14 residues. V was shortened by 5 bases and J by 0 bases, with 11 bases between the two germline ends. Written as DNA, the CDR3 is TGCGCCAGCAGTAGAGAACAGGGCTCCTACGAGCAGTACTTC. This gives the protein CASSREQGSYEQYF.

V gene TRBV30 combines with J gene TRBJ2-2, with D unresolved. Germline V gives CDR1 GTSNPN, CDR2 SVGIG (reference sequence). The CDR3 totals 13 residues. Trimming left V 0 bases short and J 2 bases short, with 4 bases between. The chain's CDR3 is CAWSVINTGELFF. CDR3 in DNA: TGTGCCTGGAGTGTTATTAACACCGGGGAGCTGTTTTTT. Drawing the rest from reference TRBV30 and TRBJ2-2, the complete variable domain is SQTIHQWPATLVQPVGSPLSLECTVEGTSNPNLYWYRQAAGRGLQLLFYSVGIGQISSEVPQNLSASRPQDRQFILSSKKLLLSDSGFYLCAWSVINTGELFFGEGSRLTVL.

The rearrangement uses TRBV6-2 or TRBV6-3 and TRBJ1-2; D perhaps matches TRBD1 (6 bases). CDR3 length: 12 residues. V dropped 5 bases and J dropped 8 bases, with 12 bases sitting between them. Germline V gives CDR1 MNHEY, CDR2 SVGEGT. CDR3 residues: CASSRTTGGYTF. CDR3 DNA: TGTGCCAGCAGTCGTACGACAGGCGGCTACACCTTC.

The count of this clone is one. This chain uses TRBV28 with TRBJ1-5, with 10 positions matching TRBD1. The CDR3 runs to 18 residues. Germline V gene sequence: CDR1 MDHEN, CDR2 SYDVKM. The ends lost 5 bases at V and 6 bases at J; junction bases unmatched: 16. The CDR3 sequence is CASSGVWGQGRLGQPQHF. The CDR3 nucleotides are TGTGCCAGCAGTGGAGTTTGGGGACAGGGGCGTCTGGGTCAGCCCCAGCATTTT.

The chain uses TRBV7-9 and TRBJ2-3, with 8 bases aligning to TRBD2. Germline values: CDR1 SEHNR, CDR2 FQNEAQ (reference sequence). With 5 bases clipped from V and 5 bases from J, the junction kept 9 bases outside the gene matches. This CDR3 is built from 15 residues. CDR3 protein: CASSLPGGFRDTQYF. DNA of the CDR3: TGTGCCAGCAGCCTCCCGGGGGGGTTTAGAGATACGCAGTATTTT. Variable domain in full (rest from reference TRBV7-9 and TRBJ2-3): DTGVSQNPRHKITKRGQNVTFRCDPISEHNRLYWYRQTLGQGPEFLTYFQNEAQLEKSRLLSDRFSAERPKGSFSTLEIQRTEQGDSAMYLCASSLPGGFRDTQYFGPGTRLTVL.

The chain has TRBV5-6 and TRBJ2-5; tentative D call: TRBD2 (7 bases). Per germline, CDR1 SGHDT and CDR2 YYEEEE. The CDR3 has 18 amino acids. Trimming left V 0 bases short and J 4 bases short, with 22 bases between. The CDR3 sequence: CASSLVGGPVGIRETQYF. Here the CDR3 DNA reads TGTGCCAGCAGCTTGGTCGGGGGGCCGGTCGGTATTAGAGAGACCCAGTACTTC.

In its sample, this clone was seen once. The V call is TRBV11-2, the J call TRBJ1-6; no clear D. Trimming took 5 bases from V and 6 from J, leaving 14 bases between them. Germline V gene lookup returns CDR1 SGHAT and CDR2 FQNNGV. The CDR3 extends over 15 amino acids. CDR3 region: CASSQEIVGNSPLHF. The CDR3 DNA follows: TGTGCCAGCAGCCAAGAAATTGTCGGTAATTCACCCCTCCACTTT.

V is TRBV15 and J is TRBJ1-1; D uncertain. This CDR3 is built from 13 residues. Germline V gene data show CDR1 as LNHNV and CDR2 as YYDKDF (reference sequence). V was pared by 5 bases and J by 2 bases, with 9 bases between. CDR3 sequence reads: CATSRGRNTEAFF. CDR3 nucleotide sequence: TGTGCCACCAGCCGTGGCCGCAACACTGAAGCTTTCTTT. Drawing the rest from reference TRBV15 and TRBJ1-1, the complete variable domain is DAMVIQNPRYQVTQFGKPVTLSCSQTLNHNVMYWYQQKSSQAPKLLFHYYDKDFNNEADTPDNFQSRRPNTSFCFLDIRSPGLGDTAMYLCATSRGRNTEAFFGQGTRLTVV.

The chain employs TRBV5-1 and TRBJ1-1; perhaps TRBD1 as D (5 bases). The CDR3 is 16 amino acids. The germline V gene has CDR1 SGHRS and CDR2 YFSETQ. Between the trimmed V and J ends, which lost 0 bases and 1 base, there was a span of 13 bases. This CDR3 reads CASSLAVQGRNTEAFF. The CDR3 bases are TGCGCCAGCAGCTTGGCCGTCCAGGGAAGGAACACTGAAGCTTTCTTT.

The rearrangement links TRBV6-4 to TRBJ2-3; D gene ambiguous. Between the trimmed V and J ends, which lost 6 bases and 0 bases, there was a span of 7 bases. From germline, CDR1 is MRHNA and CDR2 SNTAGT. The CDR3 sequence is 13 residues long. The CDR3 loop reads CASRTLSTDTQYF. The CDR3 nucleotides read TGTGCCAGCAGGACACTGAGCACAGATACGCAGTATTTT.